These T cell receptor beta chains were read from a single sample in a study of OX40 agonist ivuxolimab in advanced cancers. This table comes from immunoSEQ multiplex PCR, and its TCRdb copy is limited to in-frame clones, with some not included. The repertoire holds roughly 63,000 clones, with roughly 86% as singletons. Sequencing was performed on CD4+ or CD8+ T cells sorted from blood, taken in a trial of the OX40 agonist ivuxolimab. The source is an adult with an advanced solid tumor such as melanoma, head and neck, liver or kidney cancer. CDR3s leave out the opening cysteine and the closing phenylalanine or tryptophan.

V gene	CDR3 length	J gene	CDR3 protein
TRBV7-8	11	TRBJ2-5	ASSSPPIGTQY
TRBV9	13	TRBJ2-2	ASTYRQGGPGELF
TRBV18	15	TRBJ1-1	ASSPPAGMGMNTEAF
TRBV5-1	16	TRBJ1-4	ASSLNPLGRGTNEKLF
TRBV2	10	TRBJ2-7	ASSYPRGEQY
TRBV4-1	14	TRBJ1-1	ASSPGQGTMNTEAF
TRBV19	14	TRBJ1-4	ASSRAAGHPNEKLF
TRBV6-1	10	TRBJ1-1	ASSPQNTEAF
TRBV5-5	13	TRBJ1-5	ASSYGIGGNQPQH
TRBV28	13	TRBJ1-1	ASSSPGGGGTEAF
TRBV7-2	14	TRBJ1-3	ASSLGRAGSGNTIY
TRBV5-1	10	TRBJ1-2	ASSDSQLIIS
TRBV11-2	12	TRBJ2-1	ASLIGLAGSEQF
TRBV9	11	TRBJ2-5	ASSVGSGRPQY
TRBV7-8	14	TRBJ1-5	ASSLGRIRGNQPQH
TRBV19	13	TRBJ1-5	ASSIVQIGNQPQH
TRBV18	18	TRBJ1-3	ASSPKRPGTGGGSGNTIY
TRBV7-9	13	TRBJ2-5	ASRPLAGGQETQY
TRBV6-6	12	TRBJ1-2	ASSYSGTEYGYT
TRBV2	12	TRBJ1-4	ASQFWGLKEKLF
TRBV18	13	TRBJ2-7	ASSPGDRRIYEQY
TRBV15	12	TRBJ2-5	ATSRDRGLKTQY
TRBV2	13	TRBJ1-5	ASSLGTGNNQPQH
TRBV5-6	13	TRBJ2-3	ASSLSRTSTDTQY
TRBV9	12	TRBJ1-1	ASSVVSQGELAF
TRBV7-9	12	TRBJ2-5	ASSRRTGSETQY
TRBV10-2	15	TRBJ1-3	ASSDYKQTRSGNTIY
TRBV18	13	TRBJ2-3	ASSPTRGGTDTQY
TRBV5-1	11	TRBJ1-2	ASSLVGNYGYT
TRBV13	12	TRBJ1-5	ASSWGRIKQPQH
TRBV29-1	12	TRBJ2-3	SVVVRRGADTQY
TRBV5-4	14	TRBJ2-7	ASSLGLAGGQGEQY
TRBV5-4	13	TRBJ2-5	ATKGSGAFQETQY
TRBV10-3	11	TRBJ2-7	AITDTSSYEQY
TRBV29-1	10	TRBJ2-3	SVGTGSDTQY
TRBV25-1	16	TRBJ2-6	ASSDPGSGRDGANVLT
TRBV16	13	TRBJ2-1	ASSQFRDGHNEQF
TRBV7-6	15	TRBJ2-2	ASSSLQGRVGTGELF
TRBV19	13	TRBJ1-2	ASSATGRGFYGYT
TRBV9	15	TRBJ2-6	ASSVDPYSSGANVLT
TRBV2	12	TRBJ2-3	ASRAGVNTDTQY
TRBV5-1	13	TRBJ2-7	ASSPRGDSSYEQY
TRBV19	11	TRBJ1-5	ASSEAGNQPQH
TRBV2	13	TRBJ1-5	ASSSPGTSNQPQH
TRBV7-9	13	TRBJ1-3	ASSFHDGGGNTIY
TRBV7-9	13	TRBJ1-1	ASSSAGRHFTEAF
TRBV6-1	12	TRBJ1-5	ASSRSDSNQPQH
TRBV6-1	11	TRBJ2-7	ASVSHHSYEQY
TRBV11-2	12	TRBJ2-5	ASSPWGRAETQY
TRBV29-1	10	TRBJ2-1	SVETGGSEQF
TRBV18	14	TRBJ2-7	ASSLLPPPSTNEQY
TRBV18	13	TRBJ2-4	ASSPLGQGVDIQY
TRBV6-6	11	TRBJ2-7	ASSYSEHYEQY
TRBV7-2	15	TRBJ2-1	ASSPEVLAGGPGEQF
TRBV7-6	13	TRBJ2-2	ASSLGQLNTGELF